This TCR beta chain was sequenced in a study of cytomegalovirus exposure and HLA in healthy donors. The CDR3 is 18 amino acids. CDR1 and CDR2 from the germline V gene are GTSNPN and SVGIG (reference sequence). Study findings and constraints: Both high specificity and high sensitivity reportedly marked the classifier's diagnosis of cytomegalovirus status. Later genetic work tied a missense DCLRE1C variant to beta-chain V and J trimming. In vitro work confirmed that a few CMV-associated chains recognize CMV antigens.

Amplification used 60 Vbeta primers and 13 Jbeta primers. The table came from immunoSEQ multiplex PCR; TCRdb's copy has only in-frame clones and leaves some out. This table has about 120,000 clones, around 80% appearing once. As regards this clone: Antigen specificity is unknown. One end of the junction is discordant with germline, which a read error may explain.

The chain uses TRBV30 and TRBJ1-5; 9 bases match TRBD1. The sample was PBMCs. The receptor comes from a middle-aged woman in good health and CMV-seropositive. The CDR3 region is CAWGVPGQGSGSNQPQHF. The CDR3 DNA reads TGTGCCTGGGGTGTCCCGGGACAGGGATCGGGTAGCAATCAGCCCCAGCATTTT.